The present TCR beta chain was sequenced within a study of radiation and T cells in renal cell carcinoma. Assay used: immunoSEQ multiplex PCR; TCRdb lists only in-frame clones, some missing. Of over 120,000 clones in the sample, 70% to 90% were seen once. The CDR3 runs to 14 residues. The germline CDR1 and CDR2 sequences are LNHDA and SQIVND (reference sequence). V lost 2 bases, J lost 4 bases, and 8 bases lay in between. The sample's time point: blood 4 weeks post-SBRT, at nephrectomy. Sample treatment: 15 Gy SBRT to primary tumor, nephrectomy 4 weeks later. Nephrectomy followed 15 Gy stereotactic body radiation by 4 weeks.

The sample consisted of blood, taken from a patient whose treatment included radiotherapy and nephrectomy. The J gene is TRBJ2-2, the V gene TRBV19; D perhaps matches TRBD1 (6 bases). The receptor was isolated from a woman aged 45-59 years with renal cell carcinoma. DNA for the CDR3: TGTGCCAGTAGTATACAGGGGCCCACCGGGGAGCTGTTTTTT. Encoded protein: CASSIQGPTGELFF.